Below are 20 T cell receptor beta chains sequenced from a single sample in a study of blood T cells in healthy people across ages. Together with a sample-barcoded 5' primer, a J-beta primer mix was included in a second PCR lasting about 6 to 12 cycles. TCRdb recomputed calls from the 5' RACE reads with MiXCR, one row per CDR3 protein. The profile covers around 790,000 distinct CDR3 sequences, with under 55% appearing a single time and about a fifth taken by the ten largest. Input material: blood. The source is a man aged 55 to 69 in good health.

The V call is TRBV6-2 or TRBV6-3, the J call TRBJ2-5; 9 positions match TRBD2. The J call may be in error: the DNA end matches TRBJ2-7 better. CDR1 is MNHEY and CDR2 is SVGEGT in the germline V gene. CDR3 length: 15 residues. The CDR3 reads CASSYGGGVSYEQYF. CDR3 coding DNA: TGTGCCAGCAGTTACGGCGGGGGGGTATCCTACGAGCAGTACTTC.

This clonotype was picked up many times. The chain links TRBV6-2 or TRBV6-3 to TRBJ2-5; D not resolved. In germline, CDR1 is MNHEY, CDR2 SVGEGT. This CDR3 region has 12 residues. V lost 5 bases and J 3 bases, leaving 7 bases between the germline ends. CDR3 bases: TGTGCCAGCAGTCCTACAGAAGAGACCCAGTACTTC. This gives the protein CASSPTEETQYF.

This chain connects TRBV30 to TRBJ2-1, with D maybe TRBD2 (6 bases). Germline-derived CDR1 and CDR2 are GTSNPN and SVGIG (reference sequence). The CDR3 consists of 12 residues. V shed 2 bases and J shed 9 bases, with 11 bases lying between them. CDR3 residues: CAWSRLGIEQFF. The CDR3 coding sequence is TGTGCCTGGAGTCGACTAGGTATTGAGCAGTTCTTC.

The V gene is TRBV7-6, the J gene TRBJ2-4; TRBD2 matches 7 bases. The last part of the DNA fits TRBJ2-7 better; the J call may be wrong. CDR1 and CDR2 from the germline V gene are SGHVS and FNYEAQ. The CDR3 sequence is 16 residues long. The CDR3 DNA reads TGTGCCAGCAGCTTAGGATTCCTGGCGGGGGTCTACGAGCAGTACTTC. It yields the protein CASSLGFLAGVYEQYF.

Worth noting for this clonotype: This clone may be a read error of a much larger clone one base away. The J gene is TRBJ2-5, the V gene TRBV20-1, with D possibly TRBD1 on 6 matching bases. This CDR3 region has 13 residues. The germline V gene has CDR1 DFQATT and CDR2 SNEGSKA (reference sequence). V lost 3 bases and J lost 5, with 13 bases in between. The CDR3 spells CSASTGGRETQYF. The DNA of the CDR3 is TGCAGTGCTAGCACTGGGGGCAGGGAGACCCAGTACTTC.

V and J are TRBV7-9 and TRBJ2-7; TRBD1 matches at 9 bases. V lost 5 bases to trimming and J lost 2 bases; unmatched junction nucleotides: 7. The germline CDR1 and CDR2 sequences are SEHNR and FQNEAQ (reference sequence). The CDR3 runs 15 residues. Here the CDR3 DNA reads TGTGCCAGCAGCAGCCAGGGACAGGGTCCCTACGAGCAGTACTTC. Translated, it gives CASSSQGQGPYEQYF.

This chain uses TRBV4-1 with TRBJ1-2, with TRBD1 as a possible D gene (5 bases). V lost 0 bases and J lost 0, with 8 bases in between. Germline assignment: CDR1 MGHRA and CDR2 YSYEKL. This CDR3 has 15 amino acids. CDR3 residues: CASSQERGSNYGYTF. The CDR3 bases are TGCGCCAGCAGCCAAGAGAGGGGTTCTAACTATGGCTACACCTTC.

J is TRBJ2-3 and V is TRBV9, with TRBD2 matching over 9 bases. The CDR3 loop spans 15 amino acids. The germline CDR1 and CDR2 sequences are SGDLS and YYNGEE. The ends lost 0 bases at V and 5 bases at J; junction bases unmatched: 4. For the CDR3, the DNA is TGTGCCAGCAGCGTAGGGCTAGCGGGGATAGATACGCAGTATTTT. As protein: CASSVGLAGIDTQYF.

This rearrangement joins TRBV6-2 or TRBV6-3 to TRBJ2-3; D ambiguous. The V gene's germline CDR1 is MNHEY and CDR2 SVGEGT. The CDR3 loop spans 16 amino acids. V was trimmed by 8 bases and J by 2 bases, leaving 20 bases between them. CDR3 DNA: TGTGCCAGCGGCTTTTCCGGGCCGCGAGACACAGATACGCAGTATTTT. Its translation: CASGFSGPRDTDTQYF.

CDR3 protein: CASSIPGGRNEQYF. In DNA, the CDR3 is TGTGCCAGCAGCATTCCGGGGGGCAGGAATGAGCAGTACTTC. J is TRBJ2-1 and V is TRBV7-2, with a tentative D call TRBD2 (7 bases). The J call is uncertain, as TRBJ2-7 better fits the DNA end. The CDR3 totals 14 residues. Germline V lookup: CDR1 SGHTA, CDR2 FQGNSA.

The table lists this clonotype with a few counts. The chain employs TRBV3-1 and TRBJ2-1; 11 bases fit TRBD2. Trimming at V came to 4 bases and at J to 5 bases, leaving 10 bases not matched to a gene. The CDR3 spans 17 residues. CDR1 LGHDT and CDR2 YNNKEL come from the germline V gene (reference sequence). The DNA for the CDR3 is TGTGCCAGCAGCCCGGGTCGACTAGCGGGGATAAACAATGAGCAGTTCTTC. Translating gives CASSPGRLAGINNEQFF.

DNA for the CDR3: TGTGCCAGCAGTTACATAGCCGGGACAGCCTCCCCCTACGAGCAGTACTTC. Amino acid sequence: CASSYIAGTASPYEQYF. The chain employs TRBV6-6 and TRBJ2-7; 7 bases map to TRBD1. V dropped 2 bases and J dropped 2; count of bases not matched to a gene: 12. The CDR3 is made up of 17 amino acids. Germline lookup yields CDR1 MNHNY and CDR2 SVGAGI (reference sequence).

CDR3 nucleotides: TGTGCCAGCAGCTCCGGACAGGGGAAGACCCAGTACTTC. Translation: CASSSGQGKTQYF. The chain links TRBV7-3 to TRBJ2-4, with 9 nucleotides matching TRBD1. The end of the DNA is better explained by TRBJ2-5, so the J call may be wrong. Germline CDR1 reads SGHTA; CDR2 reads FQGTGA. The CDR3 has 13 amino acids.

This clonotype was detected many times. The chain employs TRBV5-1 and TRBJ2-7; D perhaps matches TRBD2 (7 bases). CDR1 and CDR2 from the germline V gene are SGHRS and YFSETQ. The CDR3 length is 14 residues. The V gene lost 3 bases and the J gene lost 2 bases, with 12 bases spanning the gap. The CDR3 bases are TGCGCCAGCAGCTCAGGCGGGGGCGCCTACGAGCAGTACTTC. Translation: CASSSGGGAYEQYF.

V and J are TRBV27 and TRBJ2-7; D remains unclear. With 3 bases removed from V and 2 bases from J, the gap between germline ends came to 17 bases. Germline CDR1 reads MNHEY; CDR2 reads SMNVEV (reference sequence). This CDR3 is built from 16 residues. The chain's CDR3 is CASSFFRAVGPYEQYF. The CDR3 coding sequence is TGTGCCAGCAGTTTTTTCCGTGCTGTAGGACCCTACGAGCAGTACTTC.

There are a few counts of this clonotype. This could be a read error, since a much larger clone is one nucleotide away. This chain uses TRBV7-8 with TRBJ2-7, with D possibly matching TRBD1 (5 bases). Germline V gives CDR1 SGHVS, CDR2 FQNEAQ. V shed 5 bases and J shed 1 base, with 12 bases lying between them. The CDR3 is 14 amino acids. CDR3 protein: CASSVEGVSYEQYF. The CDR3, as DNA: TGTGCCAGCAGCGTAGAAGGGGTTTCCTACGAGCAGTACTTC.

This clonotype was observed a handful of times. The gene calls are TRBV7-8 and TRBJ2-7, with TRBD2 matching over 9 bases. V shed 5 bases and J 1 base; nucleotides not matched to a gene: 6. Germline-derived CDR1 and CDR2 are SGHVS and FQNEAQ. The CDR3 contains 15 residues. CDR3: CASSLRTSASYEQYF. The CDR3 DNA is TGTGCCAGCAGCCTCCGGACTAGCGCATCCTACGAGCAGTACTTC.

For this clonotype: The conserved closing phenylalanine or tryptophan is absent in this CDR3, likely reflecting a read error. This chain joins TRBV5-5 and TRBJ2-1; no firm D call. This CDR3 has 14 residues. V shed 0 bases and J shed 9 bases, with 13 bases lying between them. Germline assignment: CDR1 SGHKS and CDR2 YYEKEE (reference sequence). The CDR3 sequence is CASSLEVRTVEQFL. The CDR3 DNA follows: TGTGCCAGCAGCTTGGAGGTCCGGACCGTTGAGCAGTTCCTC.

This chain uses TRBV4-3 with TRBJ2-1; D perhaps matches TRBD2 (6 bases). The CDR3 loop spans 15 amino acids. Looked up from germline, CDR1 is LGHNA and CDR2 is YSLEER. The V and J ends lost 0 bases and 3 bases respectively, with 9 bases between them. In DNA, the CDR3 is TGCGCCAGCAGCCAAGATTCGGGGGACTACAATGAGCAGTTCTTC. Translation: CASSQDSGDYNEQFF.

The rearrangement uses TRBV7-2 and TRBJ2-1; D uncertain. The CDR3 has 13 residues. The V gene's germline CDR1 is SGHTA and CDR2 FQGNSA. V shed 5 bases and J shed 7 bases, with 12 bases lying between them. CDR3 DNA: TGTGCCAGCAGCCCCCGCCCCAGGAATGAGCAGTTCTTC. It yields the protein CASSPRPRNEQFF.